A selection of T cell receptor beta chains follows, all from one sample in a study of blood T cell repertoires in COVID-19. Profiling relied on immunoSEQ multiplex PCR, and the TCRdb table lists in-frame clones only, not all of them. The profile shows 150,000 to 200,000 clones, about 76% of them singletons. Material: peripheral blood. The source is a woman aged 40 to 49 with COVID-19, enrolled during active disease. Each CDR3 is given with its conserved first and last residue. D genes are given only for firm matches. Size values are once, few and many counts, or a class for expanded clones, and some rows have none.

v_call: TRBV27
clone_size: NA
d_call: NA
j_call: TRBJ1-2
cdr3_aa: CASSGGSNSNYGYTF
cdr3_nt: TGTGCCAGCAGCGGGGGGTCGAATTCTAACTATGGCTACACCTTC

v_call: TRBV30
clone_size: once
d_call: NA
j_call: TRBJ2-3
cdr3_aa: CALNQGITDTQYF
cdr3_nt: TGTGCCTTAAATCAGGGGATCACAGATACGCAGTATTTT

v_call: TRBV2
clone_size: few
d_call: TRBD1
j_call: TRBJ1-3
cdr3_aa: CASSTGGFNTIYF
cdr3_nt: TGTGCCAGCAGCACAGGGGGATTCAACACCATATATTTT

v_call: TRBV30
clone_size: NA
d_call: TRBD1
j_call: TRBJ1-2
cdr3_aa: CAWRSLRGGTGGKSNYGYTF
cdr3_nt: TGTGCCTGGAGATCCCTGCGGGGCGGGACAGGGGGCAAATCGAACTATGGCTACACCTTC

v_call: TRBV18
clone_size: NA
d_call: NA
j_call: TRBJ2-5
cdr3_aa: CASSQGLETQYF
cdr3_nt: TGTGCCAGCTCCCAGGGCTTGGAGACCCAGTACTTC

v_call: TRBV2
clone_size: NA
d_call: NA
j_call: TRBJ2-7
cdr3_aa: CASRWGGGDEQYF
cdr3_nt: TGTGCCAGCAGGTGGGGAGGGGGGGACGAGCAGTACTTC

v_call: TRBV18
clone_size: NA
d_call: TRBD1
j_call: TRBJ2-1
cdr3_aa: CASSPRTGRNYNEQFF
cdr3_nt: TGTGCCAGCTCACCCCGGACAGGGAGAAACTACAATGAGCAGTTCTTC

v_call: TRBV10-3
clone_size: NA
d_call: NA
j_call: TRBJ2-2
cdr3_aa: CATDSGTGELFF
cdr3_nt: TGTGCCACCGACAGTGGCACCGGGGAGCTGTTTTTT

v_call: TRBV2
clone_size: NA
d_call: TRBD1
j_call: TRBJ2-3
cdr3_aa: CARTGSSTDTQYF
cdr3_nt: TGTGCCCGGACAGGATCGAGCACAGATACGCAGTATTTT

v_call: TRBV25-1
clone_size: NA
d_call: NA
j_call: TRBJ1-6
cdr3_aa: CASSRSRQGPSPLHF
cdr3_nt: TGTGCCAGCAGTCGGTCGCGTCAGGGTCCCTCACCCCTCCACTTT

v_call: TRBV11-2
clone_size: few
d_call: NA
j_call: TRBJ1-6
cdr3_aa: CASSLGQVNSPLHF
cdr3_nt: TGTGCCAGCAGCCTAGGACAAGTAAATTCACCCCTCCACTTT

v_call: TRBV2
clone_size: NA
d_call: TRBD2
j_call: TRBJ2-1
cdr3_aa: CASSAAGGPGEQFF
cdr3_nt: TGTGCCAGCAGTGCAGCGGGGGGGCCGGGGGAGCAGTTCTTC

v_call: TRBV13
clone_size: NA
d_call: NA
j_call: TRBJ2-5
cdr3_aa: CASSLVGETQYF
cdr3_nt: TGTGCCAGCAGCTTAGTCGGGGAGACCCAGTACTTC

v_call: TRBV6-4
clone_size: NA
d_call: NA
j_call: TRBJ1-6
cdr3_aa: CASSRTFWDSPLHF
cdr3_nt: TGTGCCAGCAGTCGGACATTTTGGGATTCACCCCTCCACTTT

v_call: TRBV2
clone_size: many
d_call: NA
j_call: TRBJ1-2
cdr3_aa: CASKGENYGYTF
cdr3_nt: TGTGCCAGCAAGGGAGAAAACTATGGCTACACCTTC

v_call: TRBV5-6
clone_size: few
d_call: NA
j_call: TRBJ2-2
cdr3_aa: CASSFGVNTGELFF
cdr3_nt: TGTGCCAGCAGCTTTGGAGTTAACACCGGGGAGCTGTTTTTT

v_call: TRBV27
clone_size: NA
d_call: NA
j_call: TRBJ1-6
cdr3_aa: CASSPKGYGQTNSPLHF
cdr3_nt: TGTGCCAGCAGTCCCAAGGGGTATGGGCAGACTAATTCACCCCTCCACTTT

v_call: TRBV4-1
clone_size: many
d_call: NA
j_call: TRBJ1-1
cdr3_aa: CASSPPGGATEAFF
cdr3_nt: TGCGCCAGCAGCCCTCCGGGCGGGGCCACTGAAGCTTTCTTT

v_call: TRBV5-1
clone_size: NA
d_call: NA
j_call: TRBJ2-7
cdr3_aa: CASSSKTSIISEQYF
cdr3_nt: TGCGCCAGCAGCTCCAAAACTAGCATTATAAGCGAGCAGTACTTC

v_call: TRBV9
clone_size: few
d_call: TRBD1
j_call: TRBJ1-1
cdr3_aa: CASSVAPQGVNTEAFF
cdr3_nt: TGTGCCAGCAGCGTAGCCCCACAGGGGGTGAACACTGAAGCTTTCTTT

v_call: TRBV4-1
clone_size: NA
d_call: TRBD2
j_call: TRBJ2-5
cdr3_aa: CASSVRPAGGLGETQYF
cdr3_nt: TGCGCCAGCAGCGTCCGCCCAGCGGGAGGCCTGGGAGAGACCCAGTACTTC

v_call: TRBV4-2
clone_size: few
d_call: TRBD2
j_call: TRBJ2-5
cdr3_aa: CASSQGTSGSGEETQYF
cdr3_nt: TGTGCCAGCAGCCAGGGGACTAGCGGGAGTGGGGAGGAGACCCAGTACTTC

v_call: TRBV14
clone_size: NA
d_call: NA
j_call: TRBJ2-3
cdr3_aa: CASSQDSDTQYF
cdr3_nt: TGTGCCAGCAGCCAAGACTCGGATACGCAGTATTTT

v_call: TRBV6-6
clone_size: NA
d_call: TRBD1
j_call: TRBJ2-7
cdr3_aa: CASSYRQGVREQYF
cdr3_nt: TGTGCCAGCAGTTACAGACAGGGGGTAAGGGAGCAGTACTTC

v_call: TRBV29-1
clone_size: NA
d_call: NA
j_call: TRBJ2-7
cdr3_aa: CSVTFDSRGNSYEQYF
cdr3_nt: TGCAGCGTTACGTTCGACTCAAGGGGGAACTCCTACGAGCAGTACTTC